This T cell receptor (beta chain) was sequenced in a study of control samples from healthy donors and cancer patients. CDR1 is MNHEY and CDR2 is SVGEGT in the germline V gene. Trimming shortened V by 0 bases and J by 1 base, and 3 bases separated the two germline ends. This CDR3 has 13 residues. The table came from immunoSEQ multiplex PCR; TCRdb's copy has only in-frame clones and leaves some out. The sample has some 150,000 clones, 90% to 95% seen once. The sequenced material came from blood. This TCR was sampled from a man aged 40-49 years in good health. This rearrangement joins TRBV6-2 or TRBV6-3 to TRBJ2-5; D is unresolved. CDR3 in DNA: TGTGCCAGCAGTTACTCAGTCCAAGAGACCCAGTACTTC. Translating it yields CASSYSVQETQYF.